This T cell receptor (beta chain) was retrieved from a study of vaccination and CD4 T cells after COVID-19. Whole-study context: Post-vaccination samples were procured at a median of 72 days following dose two (range 14 to 241).

Documented treatment: roughly ten-day PBMC culture with coronavirus spike peptide pools or control peptides (ViraFEST assay). Culture conditions combined a few million PBMCs per well with 9 to 10 IU/ml IL-2 and roughly 10 ug/ml peptide pools. Points on this clonotype: Its antigen remains unknown.

Trimming removed 6 bases from V and 2 bases from J, with 11 bases in between. Germline V gives CDR1 MNHNS, CDR2 SASEGT. The CDR3 spans 13 residues. An Oncomine TCR Beta short-read assay was used to sequence the DNA from cultured CD4+ T cells. TCRdb redid the calling of the PCR reads with MiXCR, one entry per CDR3 protein. The sample has tens of thousands of distinct CDR3 sequences, around 70% seen once. The chain links TRBV6-1 to TRBJ2-7; a weak D match, TRBD2 (6 bases). The sequenced sample was CD4+ T cells from blood, cultured in vitro. This TCR was recovered from a human donor who had recovered from COVID-19. Here the CDR3 DNA reads TGTGCCAGCAGGAAGGGACTGGCCTACGAGCAGTACTTC. It codes for CASRKGLAYEQYF.